The entry below describes one T cell receptor beta chain. This entry belongs to a study of CD8 T cells in Susac syndrome. Random hexamers served to reverse transcribe roughly 0.45 to 1 ug RNA. TCRdb processed the immunoSEQ multiplex PCR reads anew with MiXCR; each CDR3 protein has one entry. This sample carries about 200,000 distinct CDR3 sequences, under 95% of them seen once, and the ten largest clones take 0.1%. This sequence was found in a human donor in good health. Sequencing used CD4+ T cells from PBMCs.

CDR3 nucleotide sequence: TGCGCCAGCAGCCACAGGCAGAACACCGGGGAGCTGTTTTTT. Translated, it gives CASSHRQNTGELFF. The gene calls are TRBV5-1 and TRBJ2-2, with D maybe TRBD1 (5 bases). The V end was cut by 4 bases, the J end by 1 base, with 8 bases between. The CDR3 runs to 14 residues. Looked up from germline, CDR1 is SGHRS and CDR2 is YFSETQ.